A single sample is the source of the 19 T cell receptor beta chains below, sequenced in a study of blood T cell repertoires in COVID-19. The assay was immunoSEQ multiplex PCR, and TCRdb's table has in-frame clones only and misses some. The table has 250,000 to 350,000 clones, 85% seen once. The specimen was PBMCs or T cells enriched from blood (not recorded which). Receptor source: a woman between 50 and 59 years old who had recovered from COVID-19.

This chain links TRBV2 with TRBJ1-2, with no clear D. V gave up 2 bases and J gave up 2 bases, with 3 bases separating them. The CDR3 consists of 12 residues. CDR1 SNHLY and CDR2 FYNNEI come from the germline V gene. CDR3 in DNA: TGTGCCAGCAGTGAACTGAACTATGGCTACACCTTC. Translation: CASSELNYGYTF.

This chain uses TRBV7-3 with TRBJ2-5; 8 nucleotides line up with TRBD1. This CDR3 is built from 15 residues. Germline V CDR1 and CDR2: SGHTA, FQGTGA. V was pared by 6 bases and J by 1 base, with 7 bases of the junction left unmatched. CDR3 nucleotide sequence: TGTGCCAGCAGTCAAGACAGGGGCCTCCAAGAGACCCAGTACTTC. Translation: CASSQDRGLQETQYF. The variable domain in full, with the rest retrieved from reference TRBV7-3 and TRBJ2-5, is GAGVSQTPSNKVTEKGKYVELRCDPISGHTALYWYRQSLGQGPEFLIYFQGTGAADDSGLPNDRFFAVRPEGSVSTLKIQRTERGDSAVYLCASSQDRGLQETQYFGPGTRLLVL.

J is TRBJ1-6 and V is TRBV7-7, with 9 bases that match TRBD1. V shed 4 bases and J 10 bases; nucleotides not matched to a gene: 14. This CDR3 spans 17 amino acids. CDR1 and CDR2 (germline): SSHAT, FNYEAQ (reference sequence). CDR3 nucleotides: TGTGCCAGCAGCTCCGTCCCGGGACAGGGAATTAGGTCACCCCTCCACTTT. It encodes CASSSVPGQGIRSPLHF.

The chain carries TRBV15 and TRBJ1-5, with D tentatively TRBD1 (6 bases). CDR1 LNHNV and CDR2 YYDKDF come from the germline V gene (reference sequence). Trimming removed 0 bases from V and 4 bases from J, with 16 bases in between. The CDR3 consists of 17 residues. This chain's CDR3 is CATSRDHPGHPNQPQHF. CDR3 bases: TGTGCCACCAGCAGAGATCACCCGGGACATCCAAATCAGCCCCAGCATTTT.

V and J are TRBV7-2 and TRBJ1-2; D perhaps matches TRBD1 (6 bases). The V gene's germline CDR1 is SGHTA and CDR2 FQGNSA. The CDR3 has 15 residues. Deletions cut 5 bases from V and 2 bases from J, with 15 bases between. Written as DNA, the CDR3 is TGTGCCAGCAGCCCTTACAGGGAGCGCAACTATGGCTACACCTTC. This translates into CASSPYRERNYGYTF.

The V gene is TRBV2, the J gene TRBJ2-1, with TRBD1 matching over 8 bases. CDR1 and CDR2 (germline): SNHLY, FYNNEI. Trimming at V came to 6 bases and at J to 7 bases, leaving 8 bases not matched to a gene. The CDR3 is made up of 14 amino acids. CDR3 in amino acids: CASRGTGGRNEQFF. In DNA form, the CDR3 reads TGTGCCAGCAGGGGTACAGGGGGACGGAATGAGCAGTTCTTC.

V usage is TRBV15 and J usage is TRBJ2-7; 9 bases line up with TRBD2. V shed 8 bases, J shed 0 bases, and the junction held 8 bases outside the gene matches. Germline lookup yields CDR1 LNHNV and CDR2 YYDKDF (reference sequence). The CDR3 is 15 amino acids. The CDR3 loop reads CATRSEREVSYEQYF. CDR3 nucleotides: TGTGCCACCCGCTCTGAGCGGGAGGTCTCCTACGAGCAGTACTTC.

The CDR3 sequence: CASSKKAGNNSPLHF. The CDR3 DNA follows: TGTGCCAGCAGCAAGAAGGCAGGAAATAATTCACCCCTCCACTTT. This chain connects TRBV5-4 to TRBJ1-6; D call uncertain. V dropped 4 bases and J dropped 5 bases, with 13 bases sitting between them. The CDR3 spans 15 residues. CDR1 and CDR2 (germline): SGHNT, YYREEE (reference sequence).

The table lists this clone with a few counts. V and J are TRBV19 and TRBJ1-1, with D perhaps matching TRBD1 (5 bases). CDR3 length: 14 amino acids. Between the trimmed V and J ends, which lost 9 bases and 10 bases, there was a span of 24 bases. Germline-derived CDR1 and CDR2 are LNHDA and SQIVND (reference sequence). The CDR3 DNA follows: TGTGCCAGCGACAAGGTAGGGGCGCCCCAGAGAGCTTTCTTT. Translated: CASDKVGAPQRAFF.

The J gene is TRBJ2-1, the V gene TRBV7-8; 12 bases align to TRBD2. This CDR3 comprises 17 residues. Germline V gives CDR1 SGHVS, CDR2 FQNEAQ. V trimming: 5 bases; J trimming: 10 bases; junction bases outside the gene matches: 15. The CDR3 loop is CASSPQSHLGLAGEQFF. Written as DNA, the CDR3 is TGTGCCAGCAGCCCCCAGAGCCACTTGGGACTAGCGGGCGAGCAGTTCTTC.

This clone came up a few times. The V and J genes are TRBV4-2 and TRBJ1-1; the D is unclear. Germline V gives CDR1 LGHNA, CDR2 YNFKEQ. V lost 1 base and J 11 bases, leaving 14 bases between the germline ends. The CDR3 sequence is 13 residues long. In DNA form, the CDR3 reads TGTGCCAGCAGCCAAGCGACCGCCCCGGAGGCTTTCTTT. Amino acids: CASSQATAPEAFF.

V usage is TRBV11-2 and J usage is TRBJ1-2; 8 nucleotides match TRBD1. The germline V gene has CDR1 SGHAT and CDR2 FQNNGV. V lost 8 bases and J lost 6; bases outside the gene matches: 8. CDR3 length: 13 residues. The CDR3 sequence is CASSSPGGDGYTF. The CDR3 coding sequence is TGTGCCAGCTCATCACCAGGGGGCGATGGCTACACCTTC.

This clone was seen only a few times. The V and J genes are TRBV7-9 and TRBJ1-2; TRBD1 matches 11 bases. CDR3 length: 14 amino acids. Germline V lookup: CDR1 SEHNR, CDR2 FQNEAQ (reference sequence). The trim removed 6 bases at V and 8 bases at J, leaving 8 bases unmatched. The CDR3 protein is CASSSGQGAWGYTF. The CDR3 DNA reads as TGTGCCAGCAGTTCAGGACAGGGGGCGTGGGGCTACACCTTC. The full variable domain, its missing parts supplied by reference TRBV7-9 and TRBJ1-2, is DTGVSQNPRHKITKRGQNVTFRCDPISEHNRLYWYRQTLGQGPEFLTYFQNEAQLEKSRLLSDRFSAERPKGSFSTLEIQRTEQGDSAMYLCASSSGQGAWGYTFGSGTRLTVV.

The sample holds one count of this clone. The chain recombines TRBV4-3 with TRBJ2-1, with TRBD2 matching over 8 bases. The V gene's germline CDR1 is LGHNA and CDR2 YSLEER. Trimming took 0 bases from V and 7 from J; bases not matched to a gene: 8. The CDR3 has 16 amino acids. In nucleotides, the CDR3 is TGCGCCAGCAGCCAAGATTTCGCGGGAGGAAGGAATGAGCAGTTCTTC. Translation gives CASSQDFAGGRNEQFF.

The chain links TRBV7-2 to TRBJ2-4; 8 positions match TRBD2. Losses at the gene ends were 2 bases for V and 6 bases for J; bases not matched to a gene: 6. Germline assignment: CDR1 SGHTA and CDR2 FQGNSA. The CDR3 consists of 15 residues. In nucleotides, the CDR3 is TGTGCCAGCAGCTTAACCCCGGGAGGGCTAAACATTCAGTACTTC. It encodes CASSLTPGGLNIQYF. Filled out from reference TRBV7-2 and TRBJ2-4, the complete variable domain reads GAGVSQSPSNKVTEKGKDVELRCDPISGHTALYWYRQSLGQGLEFLIYFQGNSAPDKSGLPSDRFSAERTGGSVSTLTIQRTQQEDSAVYLCASSLTPGGLNIQYFGAGTRLSVL.

This chain connects TRBV29-1 to TRBJ2-7; TRBD2 is a possible D gene (6 bases). The CDR3 runs 13 residues. Germline lookup yields CDR1 SQVTM and CDR2 ANQGSEA. With 4 bases removed from V and 1 base from J, the gap between germline ends came to 11 bases. CDR3 region: CSVAASASYEQYF. CDR3 nucleotides: TGCAGCGTTGCGGCTAGCGCATCCTACGAGCAGTACTTC.

The chain employs TRBV4-2 and TRBJ1-2, with 7 bases lining up with TRBD1. Germline CDR1 is LGHNA and CDR2 is YNFKEQ. V trimming: 2 bases; J trimming: 3 bases; junction bases outside the gene matches: 6. CDR3 length: 15 residues. The chain's CDR3 is CASSQLDRRDYGYTF. The CDR3 coding sequence is TGTGCCAGCAGCCAATTGGACAGGCGCGACTATGGCTACACCTTC.

This chain uses TRBV19 with TRBJ1-5, with D possibly being TRBD1 (5 bases). V lost 6 bases to trimming and J lost 5 bases, with 20 bases between them. This CDR3 has 16 residues. The germline V gene encodes CDR1 LNHDA and CDR2 SQIVND (reference sequence). Written as DNA, the CDR3 is TGTGCCAGTAGCCGTCGGACACTATCCTCCTATCAGCCCCAGCATTTT. Translated, it gives CASSRRTLSSYQPQHF.

The J gene is TRBJ2-3, the V gene TRBV27; possibly TRBD2 for D (5 bases). The germline V gene has CDR1 MNHEY and CDR2 SMNVEV (reference sequence). The CDR3 covers 13 residues. Trimming left V 8 bases short and J 5 bases short, with 14 bases between. CDR3 coding DNA: TGTGCCAGCCGCCCTGGAGGAAAAGATACGCAGTATTTT. As protein: CASRPGGKDTQYF.